The 14 T cell receptor beta chains in this list originate from one sample, sequenced in a study of PD-1 blockade in classical Hodgkin lymphoma. Assay used: immunoSEQ multiplex PCR; TCRdb lists only in-frame clones, some missing. The repertoire has roughly 90,000 clones, 75% to 85% of them found once; the top ten carry approximately 15%. Time point meaning: cycle 4 day 1 (C4D1), after less than seven weeks of nivolumab. Autologous stem cell transplantation was followed by relapse in every patient, and brentuximab vedotin exposure varied. Material: peripheral blood mononuclear cells (PBMCs), obtained before the fourth cycle of nivolumab. All receptors derive from a human donor with classical Hodgkin lymphoma.

The V gene is TRBV6-5, the J gene TRBJ1-1; no definite D call. Trimming took off 6 bases at V and 1 base at J, with 6 bases between the two ends. CDR3 length: 12 amino acids. Germline CDR1 reads MNHEY; CDR2 reads SVGAGI. The CDR3 sequence: CASRAENTEAFF. CDR3 DNA: TGTGCCAGCAGGGCAGAGAACACTGAAGCTTTCTTT.

This clone came up many times. The V and J genes are TRBV19 and TRBJ2-1, with a possible D match to TRBD2 (6 bases). The ends were cut back, 9 bases at V and 8 bases at J, with 17 bases in the middle. CDR1 is LNHDA, CDR2 SQIVND, per germline (reference sequence). The CDR3 consists of 13 residues. CDR3 nucleotide sequence: TGTGCCAGACCCGCGGAGGGTAACGATGAGCAGTTCTTC. It specifies CARPAEGNDEQFF.

J is TRBJ2-7 and V is TRBV10-3; D gene ambiguous. Trimming stripped 2 bases from V and 1 base from J, with 9 bases between. CDR3 size: 14 residues. Germline CDR1 and CDR2: ENHRY and SYGVKD. CDR3 amino acids: CAISEGIGSYEQYF. CDR3 sequence (DNA): TGTGCCATCAGTGAGGGAATAGGGTCCTACGAGCAGTACTTC.

The chain is built from TRBV29-1 and TRBJ2-1; D remains ambiguous. CDR3 length: 11 amino acids. The V gene's germline CDR1 is SQVTM and CDR2 ANQGSEA. Trimming left V 6 bases short and J 8 bases short, with 11 bases between. The CDR3 is CSVVVADEQFF. In DNA form, the CDR3 reads TGCAGCGTCGTGGTAGCAGATGAGCAGTTCTTC.

The chain links TRBV5-1 to TRBJ2-3; D call uncertain. Trimming stripped 7 bases from V and 2 bases from J, with 5 bases between. Germline-derived CDR1 and CDR2 are SGHRS and YFSETQ. The CDR3 is made up of 11 amino acids. CDR3 nucleotide sequence: TGCGCCAGCGCAGCCACAGATACGCAGTATTTT. Translated: CASAATDTQYF.

This chain uses TRBV21-1 with TRBJ2-1; no check of the table's D call, TRBD1, against the DNA was made. TRBV21-1 is assigned pseudogene status. CDR3 length equals 18 residues. The CDR3 sequence is CASSTAGGQWGSCDEQFF. The CDR3 DNA sequence: TGTGCCAGCAGCACGGCCGGGGGACAGTGGGGGTCCTGCGATGAGCAGTTCTTC.

The rearrangement links TRBV6-5 to TRBJ2-7; 8 positions agree with TRBD1. The CDR3 runs to 15 residues. V was pared by 7 bases and J by 7 bases, with 15 bases of the junction left unmatched. Germline lookup yields CDR1 MNHEY and CDR2 SVGAGI. The CDR3 DNA reads as TGTGCCAGCACGAGTCCGGGACAGGCGACAGGGGAGCAGTACTTC. Translated: CASTSPGQATGEQYF.

The chain joins TRBV5-4 to TRBJ1-2, with 8 bases aligning to TRBD1. CDR1 is SGHNT, CDR2 YYREEE, per germline (reference sequence). J gave up 8 bases and V 4 bases, and 10 bases lay outside the gene matches. The CDR3 is 14 amino acids. The CDR3 protein is CASSQTGDSTGYTF. In DNA, the CDR3 is TGTGCCAGCAGCCAGACAGGGGATAGTACGGGCTACACCTTC.

V and J are TRBV18 and TRBJ2-2, with a weak D call TRBD2 (6 bases). V dropped 0 bases and J dropped 4 bases, with 6 bases sitting between them. The germline CDR1 and CDR2 sequences are KGHSH and LQKENI. This CDR3 has 14 residues. DNA of the CDR3: TGTGCCAGCTCACCACCGGAGGGCACCGGGGAGCTGTTTTTT. It codes for CASSPPEGTGELFF. The whole variable domain, filled in from reference TRBV18 and TRBJ2-2, reads NAGVMQNPRHLVRRRGQEARLRCSPMKGHSHVYWYRQLPEEGLKFMVYLQKENIIDESGMPKERFSAEFPKEGPSILRIQQVVRGDSAAYFCASSPPEGTGELFFGEGSRLTVL.

The chain couples TRBV7-6 to TRBJ2-7; 14 bases map to TRBD2. J was trimmed by 7 bases and V by 4 bases; bases with no gene match: 6. Per the germline V gene, CDR1 is SGHVS and CDR2 is FNYEAQ. The CDR3 is 15 amino acids. The chain's CDR3 is CASSSGTSGSAEQYF. In DNA form, the CDR3 reads TGTGCCAGCAGCTCGGGGACTAGCGGGAGTGCAGAGCAGTACTTC.

The chain's CDR3 is CASSARHQETQYF. DNA for the CDR3: TGTGCCAGCAGTGCTAGACACCAAGAGACCCAGTACTTC. The chain links TRBV2 to TRBJ2-5; no clear D gene. This CDR3 comprises 13 residues. V dropped 4 bases and J dropped 0 bases, with 6 bases sitting between them. CDR1 is SNHLY, CDR2 FYNNEI, per germline.

V usage is TRBV28 and J usage is TRBJ1-5, with D possibly TRBD1 on 6 matching bases. Deletions cut 7 bases from V and 5 bases from J, with 15 bases between. Per the germline V gene, CDR1 is MDHEN and CDR2 is SYDVKM. This CDR3 spans 14 amino acids. The CDR3 coding sequence is TGTGCCAGCAACGTACCAGGGGCCTATCAGCCCCAGCATTTT. Amino acids: CASNVPGAYQPQHF.

This clone was seen more than once but under ten times. The rearrangement links TRBV7-9 to TRBJ2-7; 7 positions agree with TRBD2. The CDR3 runs to 15 residues. CDR1 SEHNR and CDR2 FQNEAQ come from the germline V gene (reference sequence). After removal of 5 bases from V and 0 bases from J, the junction contained 7 bases not matched to a gene. For the CDR3, the DNA is TGTGCCAGCAGCGCCTTAGCGGGTAGCTCCTACGAGCAGTACTTC. As protein: CASSALAGSSYEQYF.

V is TRBV6-6 and J is TRBJ1-2; 11 bases are shared with TRBD1. CDR1 and CDR2 from the germline V gene are MNHNY and SVGAGI (reference sequence). This CDR3 is built from 16 residues. After removal of 5 bases from V and 2 bases from J, the junction contained 7 bases not matched to a gene. CDR3 sequence: CASSKDRGHQNYGYTF. The CDR3 DNA follows: TGTGCCAGCAGTAAGGACAGGGGGCATCAGAACTATGGCTACACCTTC.